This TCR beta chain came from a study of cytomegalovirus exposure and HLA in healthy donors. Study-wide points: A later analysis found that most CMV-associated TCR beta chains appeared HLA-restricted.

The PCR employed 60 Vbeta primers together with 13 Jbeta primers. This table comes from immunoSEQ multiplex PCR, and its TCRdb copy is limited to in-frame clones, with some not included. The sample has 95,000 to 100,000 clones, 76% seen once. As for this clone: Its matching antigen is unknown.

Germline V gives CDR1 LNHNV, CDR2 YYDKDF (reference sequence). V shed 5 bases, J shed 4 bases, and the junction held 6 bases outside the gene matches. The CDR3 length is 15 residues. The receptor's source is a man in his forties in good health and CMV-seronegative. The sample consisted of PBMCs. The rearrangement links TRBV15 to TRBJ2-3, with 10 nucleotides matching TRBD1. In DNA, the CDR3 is TGTGCCACCAGCGACCGGACAGGGGGGGCAGATACGCAGTATTTT. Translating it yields CATSDRTGGADTQYF.